This T cell receptor beta chain was retrieved from a study of blood T cell repertoires in COVID-19. Study background: T cells, B-cell-depleted T cells, or PBMCs supplied cDNA or gDNA.

Study processing details: Estimation of nucleated cell counts relied on the amplification of reference gene primers. Profiling relied on immunoSEQ multiplex PCR, and the TCRdb table lists in-frame clones only, not all of them. V and J calls and clone size are copied from that table; D and trimming were computed from the DNA. This sample carries about 95,000 clones, approximately 80% of them seen once, and the ten largest clones take approximately 4.6%. While infection was still active, Seattle patients were enrolled and then followed longitudinally. Germline V gene lookup returns CDR1 SNHLY and CDR2 FYNNEI. V gave up 7 bases and J gave up 10 bases; unmatched junction bases: 8. The CDR3 contains 13 residues.

V usage is TRBV2 and J usage is TRBJ1-4, with 8 bases that match TRBD1. This sequence originates from an elderly man with COVID-19, enrolled during active disease. Sample: peripheral blood. The CDR3 loop reads CASNGQGAGKLFF. The CDR3 DNA reads as TGTGCCAGCAACGGGCAGGGGGCGGGAAAACTGTTTTTT.